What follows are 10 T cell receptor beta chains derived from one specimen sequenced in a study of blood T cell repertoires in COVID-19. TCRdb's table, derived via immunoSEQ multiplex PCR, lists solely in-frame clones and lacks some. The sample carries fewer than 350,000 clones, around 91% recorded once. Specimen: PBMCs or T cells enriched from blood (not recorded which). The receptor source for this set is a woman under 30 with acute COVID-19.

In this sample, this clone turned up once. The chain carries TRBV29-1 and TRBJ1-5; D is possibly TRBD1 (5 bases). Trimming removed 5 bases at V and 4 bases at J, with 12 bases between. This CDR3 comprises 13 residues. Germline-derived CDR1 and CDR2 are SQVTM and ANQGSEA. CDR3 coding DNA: TGCAGCGTTTGCGACAGCCCGAATCAGCCCCAGCATTTT. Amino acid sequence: CSVCDSPNQPQHF.

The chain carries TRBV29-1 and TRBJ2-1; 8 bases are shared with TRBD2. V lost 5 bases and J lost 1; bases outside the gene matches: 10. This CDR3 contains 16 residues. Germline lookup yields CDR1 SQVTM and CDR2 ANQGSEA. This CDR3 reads CSVRDSGIRSYNEQFF. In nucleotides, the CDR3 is TGCAGCGTTCGGGATAGCGGGATAAGGTCCTACAATGAGCAGTTCTTC.

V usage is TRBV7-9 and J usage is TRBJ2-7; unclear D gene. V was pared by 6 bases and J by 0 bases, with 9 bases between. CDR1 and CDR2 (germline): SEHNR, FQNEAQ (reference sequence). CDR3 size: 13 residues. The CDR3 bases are TGTGCCAGCAGTGATGGAGCCTCCTACGAGCAGTACTTC. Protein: CASSDGASYEQYF.

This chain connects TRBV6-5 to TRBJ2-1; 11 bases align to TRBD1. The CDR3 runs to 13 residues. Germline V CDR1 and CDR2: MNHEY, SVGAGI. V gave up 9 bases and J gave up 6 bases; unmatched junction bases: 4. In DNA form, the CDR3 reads TGTGCCAGTCGAGGACAGGGGGCCAATGAGCAGTTCTTC. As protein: CASRGQGANEQFF.

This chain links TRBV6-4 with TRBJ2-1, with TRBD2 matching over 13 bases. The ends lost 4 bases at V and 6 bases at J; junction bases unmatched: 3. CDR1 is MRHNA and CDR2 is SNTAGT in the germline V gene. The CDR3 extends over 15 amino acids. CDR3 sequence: CASSALAGGINEQFF. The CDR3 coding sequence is TGTGCCAGCAGTGCACTAGCGGGAGGGATCAATGAGCAGTTCTTC.

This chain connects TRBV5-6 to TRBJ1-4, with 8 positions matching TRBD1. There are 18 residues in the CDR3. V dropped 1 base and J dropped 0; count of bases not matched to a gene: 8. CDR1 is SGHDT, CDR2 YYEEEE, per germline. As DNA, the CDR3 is TGTGCCAGCAGCTTGCGGCAGGGGGCCCCTACAACTAATGAAAAACTGTTTTTT. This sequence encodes CASSLRQGAPTTNEKLFF. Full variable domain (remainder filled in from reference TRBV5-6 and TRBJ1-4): DAGVTQSPTHLIKTRGQQVTLRCSPKSGHDTVSWYQQALGQGPQFIFQYYEEEERQRGNFPDRFSGHQFPNYSSELNVNALLLGDSALYLCASSLRQGAPTTNEKLFFGSGTQLSVL.

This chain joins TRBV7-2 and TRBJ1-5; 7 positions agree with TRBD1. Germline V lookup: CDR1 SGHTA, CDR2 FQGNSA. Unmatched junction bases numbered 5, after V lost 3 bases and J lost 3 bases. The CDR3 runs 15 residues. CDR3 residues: CASSFSGGYNQPQHF. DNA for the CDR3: TGTGCCAGCAGCTTTTCAGGGGGTTACAATCAGCCCCAGCATTTT. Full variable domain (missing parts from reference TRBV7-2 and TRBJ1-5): GAGVSQSPSNKVTEKGKDVELRCDPISGHTALYWYRQSLGQGLEFLIYFQGNSAPDKSGLPSDRFSAERTGGSVSTLTIQRTQQEDSAVYLCASSFSGGYNQPQHFGDGTRLSIL.

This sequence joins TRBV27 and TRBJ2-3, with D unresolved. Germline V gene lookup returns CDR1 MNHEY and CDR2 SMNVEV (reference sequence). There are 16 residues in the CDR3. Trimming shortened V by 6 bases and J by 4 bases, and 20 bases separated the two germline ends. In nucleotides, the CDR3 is TGTGCCAGCAGGCGCCAGCCCCAGGTACCCTCAGATACGCAGTATTTT. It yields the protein CASRRQPQVPSDTQYF.

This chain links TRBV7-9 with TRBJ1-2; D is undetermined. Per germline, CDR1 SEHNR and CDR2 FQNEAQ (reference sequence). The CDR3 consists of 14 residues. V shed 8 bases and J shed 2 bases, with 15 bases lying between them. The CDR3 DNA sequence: TGTGCCAGCGTTAAATCGGGAGAAAACTATGGCTACACCTTC. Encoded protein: CASVKSGENYGYTF.

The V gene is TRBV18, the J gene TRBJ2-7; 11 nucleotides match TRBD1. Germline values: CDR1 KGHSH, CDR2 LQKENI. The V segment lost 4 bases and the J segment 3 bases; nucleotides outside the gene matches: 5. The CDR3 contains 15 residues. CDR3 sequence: CASSQPGQGDYEQYF. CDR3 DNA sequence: TGTGCCAGCTCACAACCGGGACAGGGGGACTACGAGCAGTACTTC. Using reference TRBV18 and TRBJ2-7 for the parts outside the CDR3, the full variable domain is NAGVMQNPRHLVRRRGQEARLRCSPMKGHSHVYWYRQLPEEGLKFMVYLQKENIIDESGMPKERFSAEFPKEGPSILRIQQVVRGDSAAYFCASSQPGQGDYEQYFGPGTRLTVT.